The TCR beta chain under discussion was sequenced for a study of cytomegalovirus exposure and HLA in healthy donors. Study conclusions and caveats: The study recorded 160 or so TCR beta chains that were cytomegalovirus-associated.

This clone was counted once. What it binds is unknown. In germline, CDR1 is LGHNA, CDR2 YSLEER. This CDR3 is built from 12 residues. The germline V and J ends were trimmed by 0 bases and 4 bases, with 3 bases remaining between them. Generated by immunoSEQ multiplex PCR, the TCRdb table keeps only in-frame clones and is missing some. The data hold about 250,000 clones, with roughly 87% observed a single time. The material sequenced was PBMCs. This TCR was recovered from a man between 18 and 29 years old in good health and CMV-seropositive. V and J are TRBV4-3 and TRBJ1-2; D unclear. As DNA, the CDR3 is TGCGCCAGCAGCCAAGAGGGCTATGGCTACACCTTC. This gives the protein CASSQEGYGYTF.